The clone carrying this TCR beta chain turned up a few times. Its target is not known. This sample stems from a study of T cells in Graves' hyperthyroidism and ophthalmopathy. Whole-study context: Peripheral blood samples were taken at initial diagnosis, prior to any treatment.

Amplified TCR beta CDR3 regions derived from RNA transcripts. RT-PCR in the first round (using the HTBI primer set) targeted the TCR CDR3. TCRdb recomputed calls from the multiplex PCR reads with MiXCR, one row per CDR3 protein. The table includes roughly 740,000 distinct CDR3 sequences, about 15% detected once. Uncontrolled infection, other autoimmune disease, pregnancy or lactation barred patients from enrollment. The study's findings and limits: In blood, most of the thyroid clonotypes expanded above 0.001 were also present. Separation of ophthalmopathy from stable hyperthyroidism was achieved by a 13 V-J model.

Trimming stripped 1 base from V and 5 bases from J, with 11 bases between. Looked up from germline, CDR1 is SQVTM and CDR2 is ANQGSEA. The CDR3 contains 13 residues. V gene TRBV29-1 combines with J gene TRBJ1-1; D may be TRBD1 (5 bases). Sample: blood. This TCR was recovered from a man younger than 35 with Graves' hyperthyroidism. This CDR3 is CSVEGDGRTEAFF. CDR3 DNA: TGCAGCGTTGAAGGGGACGGAAGGACTGAAGCTTTCTTT.